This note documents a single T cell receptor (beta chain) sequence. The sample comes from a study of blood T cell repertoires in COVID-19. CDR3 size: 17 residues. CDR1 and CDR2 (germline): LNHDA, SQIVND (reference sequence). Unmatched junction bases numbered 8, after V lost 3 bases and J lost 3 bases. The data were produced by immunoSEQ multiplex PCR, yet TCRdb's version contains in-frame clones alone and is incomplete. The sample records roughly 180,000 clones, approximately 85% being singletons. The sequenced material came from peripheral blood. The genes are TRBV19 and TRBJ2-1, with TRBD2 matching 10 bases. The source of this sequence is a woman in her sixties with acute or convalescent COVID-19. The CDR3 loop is CASSIASGSANYNEQFF. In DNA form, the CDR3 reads TGTGCCAGTAGTATCGCTAGCGGGAGTGCTAACTACAATGAGCAGTTCTTC. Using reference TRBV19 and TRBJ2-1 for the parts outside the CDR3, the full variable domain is DGGITQSPKYLFRKEGQNVTLSCEQNLNHDAMYWYRQDPGQGLRLIYYSQIVNDFQKGDIAEGYSVSREKKESFPLTVTSAQKNPTAFYLCASSIASGSANYNEQFFGPGTRLTVL.